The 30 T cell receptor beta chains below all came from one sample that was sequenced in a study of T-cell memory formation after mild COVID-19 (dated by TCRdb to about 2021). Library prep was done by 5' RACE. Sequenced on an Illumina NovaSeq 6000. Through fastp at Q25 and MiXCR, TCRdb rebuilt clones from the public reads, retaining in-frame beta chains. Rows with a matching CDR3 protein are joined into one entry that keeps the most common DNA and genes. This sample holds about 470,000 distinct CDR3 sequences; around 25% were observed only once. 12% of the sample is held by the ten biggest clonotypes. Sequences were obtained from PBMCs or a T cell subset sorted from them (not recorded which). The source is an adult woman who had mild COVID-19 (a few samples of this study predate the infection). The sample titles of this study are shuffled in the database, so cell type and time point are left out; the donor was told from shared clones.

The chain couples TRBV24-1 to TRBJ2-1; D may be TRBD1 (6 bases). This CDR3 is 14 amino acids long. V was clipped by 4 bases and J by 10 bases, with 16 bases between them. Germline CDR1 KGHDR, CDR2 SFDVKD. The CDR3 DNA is TGTGCCACCAGTGACCCAAAAACAGGGTGGGAGCAGTTCTTC. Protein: CATSDPKTGWEQFF.

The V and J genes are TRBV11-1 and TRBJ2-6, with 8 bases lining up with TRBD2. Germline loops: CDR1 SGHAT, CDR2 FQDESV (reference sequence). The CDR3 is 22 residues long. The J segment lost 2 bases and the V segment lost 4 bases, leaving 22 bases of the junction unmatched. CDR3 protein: CASSYSPGAATSVSPGANVLTF. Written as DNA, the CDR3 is TGTGCCAGCAGCTATAGCCCAGGGGCCGCGACTAGCGTATCGCCTGGGGCCAACGTCCTGACTTTC.

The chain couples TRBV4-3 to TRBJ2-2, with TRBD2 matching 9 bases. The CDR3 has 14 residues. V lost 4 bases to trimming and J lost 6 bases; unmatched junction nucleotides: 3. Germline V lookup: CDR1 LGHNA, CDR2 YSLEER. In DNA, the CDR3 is TGCGCCAGCAGCCTTCTAGCGGGATCCGGGGAGCTGTTTTTT. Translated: CASSLLAGSGELFF.

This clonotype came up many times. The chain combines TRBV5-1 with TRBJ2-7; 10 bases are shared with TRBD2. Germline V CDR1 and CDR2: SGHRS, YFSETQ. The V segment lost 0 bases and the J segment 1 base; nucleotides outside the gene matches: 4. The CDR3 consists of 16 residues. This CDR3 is CASSLVPSGSSYEQYF. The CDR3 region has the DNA TGCGCCAGCAGCTTGGTCCCTAGCGGGAGTTCCTACGAGCAGTACTTC.

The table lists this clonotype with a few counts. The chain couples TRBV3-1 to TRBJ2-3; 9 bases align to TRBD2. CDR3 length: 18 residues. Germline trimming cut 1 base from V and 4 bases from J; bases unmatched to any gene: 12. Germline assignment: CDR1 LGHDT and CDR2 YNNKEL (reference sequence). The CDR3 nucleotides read TGTGCCAGCAGCCAAGTTCCTTTAGCGGGAGTGGCGGCAGATACGCAGTATTTT. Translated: CASSQVPLAGVAADTQYF.

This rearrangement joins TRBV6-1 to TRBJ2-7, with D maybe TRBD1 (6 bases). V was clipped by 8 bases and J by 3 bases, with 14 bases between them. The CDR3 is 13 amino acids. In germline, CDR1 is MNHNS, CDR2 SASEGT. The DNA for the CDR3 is TGTGCCAGCGTGGACAGAGCCCTCTACGAGCAGTACTTC. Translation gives CASVDRALYEQYF.

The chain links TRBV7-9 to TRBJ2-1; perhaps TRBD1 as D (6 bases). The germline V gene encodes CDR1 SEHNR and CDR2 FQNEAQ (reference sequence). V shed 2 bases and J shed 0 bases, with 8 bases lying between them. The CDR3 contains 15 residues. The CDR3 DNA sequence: TGTGCCAGCAGCTTAAACAGGGCCTCCTACAATGAGCAGTTCTTC. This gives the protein CASSLNRASYNEQFF.

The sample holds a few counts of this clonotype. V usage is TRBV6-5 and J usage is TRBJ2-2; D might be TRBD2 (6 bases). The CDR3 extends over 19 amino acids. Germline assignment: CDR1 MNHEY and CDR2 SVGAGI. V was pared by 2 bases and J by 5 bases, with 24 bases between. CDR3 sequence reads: CASSYDARMGGYFTGELFF. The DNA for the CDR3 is TGTGCCAGCAGTTACGACGCCCGGATGGGGGGTTACTTTACCGGGGAGCTGTTTTTT.

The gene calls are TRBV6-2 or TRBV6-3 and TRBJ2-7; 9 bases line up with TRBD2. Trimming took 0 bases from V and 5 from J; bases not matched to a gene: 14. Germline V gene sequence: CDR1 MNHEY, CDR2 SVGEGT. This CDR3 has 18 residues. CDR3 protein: CASSYSAGGLERIHEQYF. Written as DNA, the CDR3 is TGTGCCAGCAGTTACTCAGCGGGAGGACTAGAACGAATCCACGAGCAGTACTTC.

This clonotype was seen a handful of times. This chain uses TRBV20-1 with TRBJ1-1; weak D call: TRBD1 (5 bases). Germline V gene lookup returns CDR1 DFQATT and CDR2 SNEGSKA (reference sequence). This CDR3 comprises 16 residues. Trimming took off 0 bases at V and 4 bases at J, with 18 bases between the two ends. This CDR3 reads CSARDPGLRLGTEAFF. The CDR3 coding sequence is TGCAGTGCTAGAGACCCGGGACTTCGTTTGGGCACTGAAGCTTTCTTT.

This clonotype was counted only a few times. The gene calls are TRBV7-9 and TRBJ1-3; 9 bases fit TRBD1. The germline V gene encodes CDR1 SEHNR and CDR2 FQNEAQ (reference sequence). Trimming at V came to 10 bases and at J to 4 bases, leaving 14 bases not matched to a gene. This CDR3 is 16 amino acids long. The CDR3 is CAIVGQDRGSGNTIYF. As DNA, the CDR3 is TGTGCCATCGTTGGACAGGACAGGGGCAGCGGAAACACCATATATTTT.

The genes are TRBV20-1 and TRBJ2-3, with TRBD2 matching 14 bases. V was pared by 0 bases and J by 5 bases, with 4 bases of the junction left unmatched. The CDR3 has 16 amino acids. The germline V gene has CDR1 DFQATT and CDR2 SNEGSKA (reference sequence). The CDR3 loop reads CSARDGLAGGIDTQYF. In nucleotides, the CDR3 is TGCAGTGCTAGAGACGGACTAGCGGGAGGTATAGATACGCAGTATTTT.

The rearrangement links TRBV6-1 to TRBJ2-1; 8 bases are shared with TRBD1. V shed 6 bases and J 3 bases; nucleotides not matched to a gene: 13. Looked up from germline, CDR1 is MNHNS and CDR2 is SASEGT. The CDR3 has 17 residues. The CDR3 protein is CASRGQVPYRGYNEQFF. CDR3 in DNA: TGTGCCAGCAGGGGACAGGTCCCCTACCGGGGCTACAATGAGCAGTTCTTC.

In DNA, the CDR3 is TGTGCCAGCAGCGTAGGGAGGGACAGACACACCGGGGAGCTGTTTTTT. It codes for CASSVGRDRHTGELFF. J is TRBJ2-2 and V is TRBV9; tentatively, D is TRBD1 (7 bases). This CDR3 contains 16 residues. Germline CDR1 and CDR2: SGDLS and YYNGEE. V lost 0 bases to trimming and J lost 3 bases, with 12 bases between them.

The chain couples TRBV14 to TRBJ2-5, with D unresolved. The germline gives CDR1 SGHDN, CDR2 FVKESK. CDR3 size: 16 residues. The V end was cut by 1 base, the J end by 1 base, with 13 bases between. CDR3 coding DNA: TGTGCCAGCAGCCAAGGGCAGGCCTTCTTCCAAGAGACCCAGTACTTC. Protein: CASSQGQAFFQETQYF.

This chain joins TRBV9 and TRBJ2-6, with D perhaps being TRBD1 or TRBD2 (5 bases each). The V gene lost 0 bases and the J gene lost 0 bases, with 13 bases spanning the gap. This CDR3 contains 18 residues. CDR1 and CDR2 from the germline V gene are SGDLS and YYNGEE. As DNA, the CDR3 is TGTGCCAGCAGCGTAGACGGGGCCCTATACTCTGGGGCCAACGTCCTGACTTTC. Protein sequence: CASSVDGALYSGANVLTF.

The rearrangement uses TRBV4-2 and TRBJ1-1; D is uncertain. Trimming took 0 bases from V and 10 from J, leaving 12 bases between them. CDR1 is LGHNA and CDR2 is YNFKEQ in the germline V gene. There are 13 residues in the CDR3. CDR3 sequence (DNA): TGTGCCAGCAGCCAAGATTCGCCGGACCCAGCTTTCTTT. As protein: CASSQDSPDPAFF.

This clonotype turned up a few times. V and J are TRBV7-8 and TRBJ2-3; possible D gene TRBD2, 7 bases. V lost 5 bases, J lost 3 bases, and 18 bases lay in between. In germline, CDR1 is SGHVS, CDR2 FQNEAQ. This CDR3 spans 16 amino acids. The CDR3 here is CASSLWASGTTDTQYF. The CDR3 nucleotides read TGTGCCAGCAGCCTCTGGGCCAGCGGGACAACAGATACGCAGTATTTT.

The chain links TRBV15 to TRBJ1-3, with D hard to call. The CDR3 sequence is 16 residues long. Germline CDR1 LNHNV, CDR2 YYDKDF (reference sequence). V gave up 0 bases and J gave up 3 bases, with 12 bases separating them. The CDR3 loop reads CATSRDLANRGNTIYF. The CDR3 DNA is TGTGCCACCAGCAGAGATCTGGCGAACCGTGGAAACACCATATATTTT.

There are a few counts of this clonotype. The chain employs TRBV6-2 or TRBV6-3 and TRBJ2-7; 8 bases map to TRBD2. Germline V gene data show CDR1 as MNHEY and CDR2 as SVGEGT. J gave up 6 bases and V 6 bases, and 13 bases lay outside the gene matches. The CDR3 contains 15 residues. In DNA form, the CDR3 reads TGTGCCAGCAGCTACCCCGGGACTAGTCGTGTCGAGCAGTACTTC. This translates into CASSYPGTSRVEQYF.

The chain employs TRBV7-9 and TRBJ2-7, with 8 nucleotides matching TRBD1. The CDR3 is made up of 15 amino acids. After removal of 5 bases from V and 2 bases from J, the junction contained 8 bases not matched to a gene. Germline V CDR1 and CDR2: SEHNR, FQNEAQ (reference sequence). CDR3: CASSGRQGSTYEQYF. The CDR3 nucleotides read TGTGCCAGCAGCGGGCGACAGGGGAGCACCTACGAGCAGTACTTC. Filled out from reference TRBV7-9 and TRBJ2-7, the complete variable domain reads DTGVSQNPRHKITKRGQNVTFRCDPISEHNRLYWYRQTLGQGPEFLTYFQNEAQLEKSRLLSDRFSAERPKGSFSTLEIQRTEQGDSAMYLCASSGRQGSTYEQYFGPGTRLTVT.

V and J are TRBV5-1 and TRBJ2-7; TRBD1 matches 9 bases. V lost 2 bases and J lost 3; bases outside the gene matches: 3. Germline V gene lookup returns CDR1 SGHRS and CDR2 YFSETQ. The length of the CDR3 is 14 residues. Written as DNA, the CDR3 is TGCGCCAGCAGCTTCGACAGGGGGTTCTACGAGCAGTACTTC. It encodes CASSFDRGFYEQYF.

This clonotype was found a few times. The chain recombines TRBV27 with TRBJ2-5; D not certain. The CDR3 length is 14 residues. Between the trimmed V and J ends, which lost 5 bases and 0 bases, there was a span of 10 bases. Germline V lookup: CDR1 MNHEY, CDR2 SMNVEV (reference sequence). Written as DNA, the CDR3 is TGTGCCAGCAGTCCAAGAGCGTACCAAGAGACCCAGTACTTC. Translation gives CASSPRAYQETQYF.

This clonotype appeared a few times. The CDR3 coding sequence is TGTGCCAGTAGTATAGATCTTCTACACTCGGGACAGGGGACTGTTCGATTCTTC. Protein: CASSIDLLHSGQGTVRFF. The chain joins TRBV19 to TRBJ2-1; TRBD1 aligns across 10 bases. This CDR3 is 18 amino acids long. Per the germline V gene, CDR1 is LNHDA and CDR2 is SQIVND (reference sequence). V was clipped by 0 bases and J by 16 bases; unmatched bases: 21.

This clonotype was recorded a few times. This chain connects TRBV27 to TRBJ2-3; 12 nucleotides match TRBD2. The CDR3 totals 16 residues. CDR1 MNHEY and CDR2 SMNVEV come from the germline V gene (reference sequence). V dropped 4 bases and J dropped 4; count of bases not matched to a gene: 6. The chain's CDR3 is CASSSRLAGAPDTQYF. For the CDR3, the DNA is TGTGCCAGCAGTTCGAGACTAGCGGGAGCCCCAGATACGCAGTATTTT.

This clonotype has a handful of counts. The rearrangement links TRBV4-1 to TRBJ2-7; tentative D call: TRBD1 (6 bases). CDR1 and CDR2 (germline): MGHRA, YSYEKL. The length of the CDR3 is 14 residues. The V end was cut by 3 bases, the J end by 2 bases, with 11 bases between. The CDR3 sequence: CASSQGAGTYEQYF. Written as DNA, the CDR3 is TGCGCCAGCAGCCAGGGGGCAGGGACCTACGAGCAGTACTTC.

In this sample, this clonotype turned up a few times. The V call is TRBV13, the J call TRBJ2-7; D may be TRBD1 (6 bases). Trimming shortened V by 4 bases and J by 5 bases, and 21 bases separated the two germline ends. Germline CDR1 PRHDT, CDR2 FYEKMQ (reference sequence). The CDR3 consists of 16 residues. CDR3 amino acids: CASSSPTGSHLHEQYF. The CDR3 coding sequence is TGTGCCAGCAGCTCCCCTACAGGGTCTCATCTACACGAGCAGTACTTC. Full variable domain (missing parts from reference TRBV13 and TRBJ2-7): AAGVIQSPRHLIKEKRETATLKCYPIPRHDTVYWYQQGPGQDPQFLISFYEKMQSDKGSIPDRFSAQQFSDYHSELNMSSLELGDSALYFCASSSPTGSHLHEQYFGPGTRLTVT.

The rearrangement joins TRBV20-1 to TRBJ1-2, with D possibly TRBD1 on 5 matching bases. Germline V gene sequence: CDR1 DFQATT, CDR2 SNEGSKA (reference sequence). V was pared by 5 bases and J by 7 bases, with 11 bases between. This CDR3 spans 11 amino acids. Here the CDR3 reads CSAFSGGGYTF. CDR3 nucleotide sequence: TGCAGTGCTTTTTCGGGGGGTGGCTACACCTTC.

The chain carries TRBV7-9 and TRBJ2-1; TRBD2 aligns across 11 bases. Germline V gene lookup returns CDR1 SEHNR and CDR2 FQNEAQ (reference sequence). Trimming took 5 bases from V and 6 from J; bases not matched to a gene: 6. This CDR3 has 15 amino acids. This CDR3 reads CASSPGLAAINEQFF. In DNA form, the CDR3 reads TGTGCCAGCAGCCCGGGACTAGCGGCTATCAATGAGCAGTTCTTC.

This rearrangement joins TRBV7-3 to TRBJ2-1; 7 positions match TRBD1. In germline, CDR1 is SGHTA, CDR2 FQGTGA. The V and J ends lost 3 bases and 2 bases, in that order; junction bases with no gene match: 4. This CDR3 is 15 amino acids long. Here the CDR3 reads CASSFDRATYNEQFF. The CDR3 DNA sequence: TGTGCCAGCAGCTTCGACAGGGCGACCTACAATGAGCAGTTCTTC.